This T cell receptor beta chain was recovered during a study of T cells in Graves' hyperthyroidism and ophthalmopathy. There were TCR beta CDR3 regions amplified from RNA transcripts. With the HTBI primer set, the TCR CDR3 went through a first round of RT-PCR. TCRdb reanalysed the multiplex PCR reads using MiXCR and keeps one entry per CDR3 protein. The sample lists roughly 550,000 distinct CDR3 sequences; about 16% were seen once. This clonotype has more than one count but fewer than ten. Its cognate antigen is unknown. Diagnostic decisions used clinical symptoms, serum thyroxine and TRAb, thyroid ultrasound and orbital computed tomography. Each 10 ml fresh peripheral blood draw supplied the PBMCs. General study points: Most thyroid-expanded clonotypes above 0.001 were also found in blood.

Trimming took 4 bases from V and 11 from J; bases not matched to a gene: 12. CDR1 and CDR2 from the germline V gene are LGHNA and YNFKEQ. This CDR3 is 15 amino acids long. The source of this sequence is a woman aged 25 to 39 with Graves' ophthalmopathy. This chain connects TRBV4-2 to TRBJ1-4; TRBD1 matches 8 bases. The material sequenced was blood. CDR3 bases: TGTGCCAGCAGCCGGGAAGGGACAGGTGATCCCAAACTGTTTTTT. It translates to CASSREGTGDPKLFF.